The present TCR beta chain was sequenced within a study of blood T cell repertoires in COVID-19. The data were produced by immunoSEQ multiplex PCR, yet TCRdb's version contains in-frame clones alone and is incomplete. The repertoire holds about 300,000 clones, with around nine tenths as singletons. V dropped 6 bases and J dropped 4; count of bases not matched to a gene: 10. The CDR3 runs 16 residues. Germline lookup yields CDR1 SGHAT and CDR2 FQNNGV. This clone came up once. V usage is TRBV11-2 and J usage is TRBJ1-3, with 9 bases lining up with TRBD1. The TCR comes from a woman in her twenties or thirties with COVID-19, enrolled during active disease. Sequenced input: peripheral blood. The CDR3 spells CASRAAGQGRGNTIYF. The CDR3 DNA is TGTGCCAGCAGGGCTGCCGGACAGGGGAGAGGAAACACCATATATTTT.